What follows are 16 T cell receptor beta chains derived from one specimen sequenced in a study of human T cells and chemical hapten exposure. As for time point: pre-sensitization, week 0. Noted treatment: therapeutic diphenylcyclopropenone sensitization with weekly scalp DPC. TCRdb recomputed calls from the RACE reads with MiXCR, one row per CDR3 protein. The profile shows approximately 77,000 distinct CDR3 sequences, about 15% of them singletons. Source: whole blood, taken in connection with sensitization to the hapten diphenylcyclopropenone (DPC). The receptor set was obtained from a woman aged 45-65 years with alopecia areata. Some clones in this sample may be carry-over from other donors' samples.

In this sample, this clonotype turned up many times. The V and J genes are TRBV5-5 and TRBJ2-3; the match to TRBD2 covers 8 bases. V trimming: 2 bases; J trimming: 2 bases; junction bases outside the gene matches: 10. CDR3 length: 17 residues. Germline CDR1 and CDR2: SGHKS and YYEKEE (reference sequence). The CDR3 region has the DNA TGTGCCAGCAGCTTTCGACGGGCGGGGGGAAACACAGATACGCAGTATTTT. Residues: CASSFRRAGGNTDTQYF.

This chain joins TRBV27 and TRBJ2-3; TRBD1 is a possible D gene (5 bases). Germline V gene sequence: CDR1 MNHEY, CDR2 SMNVEV (reference sequence). The CDR3 runs 15 residues. V lost 2 bases and J lost 0, with 9 bases in between. The CDR3 spells CASSLKPGSTDTQYF. CDR3 DNA: TGTGCCAGCAGTTTAAAACCAGGGAGCACAGATACGCAGTATTTT.

This clonotype was detected only a few times. This chain joins TRBV28 and TRBJ2-7; 11 nucleotides agree with TRBD2. Germline V gene data show CDR1 as MDHEN and CDR2 as SYDVKM. The CDR3 extends over 15 amino acids. Losses at the gene ends were 7 bases for V and 0 bases for J; bases not matched to a gene: 5. CDR3 residues: CASKPTSGGSYEQYF. The DNA of the CDR3 is TGTGCCAGCAAACCCACTAGCGGGGGCTCCTACGAGCAGTACTTC.

This clonotype has just a few counts. The chain has TRBV7-8 and TRBJ2-3; the D is unclear. This CDR3 contains 15 residues. Trimming removed 5 bases at V and 0 bases at J, with 12 bases between. The germline gives CDR1 SGHVS, CDR2 FQNEAQ. DNA for the CDR3: TGTGCCAGCAGCCTCCTTCTCGGTAGCACAGATACGCAGTATTTT. Translation gives CASSLLLGSTDTQYF.

This clonotype was seen many times. V is TRBV20-1 and J is TRBJ1-5, with D uncertain. This CDR3 region has 15 residues. V was trimmed by 1 base and J by 6 bases, leaving 16 bases between them. In germline, CDR1 is DFQATT, CDR2 SNEGSKA (reference sequence). The CDR3 DNA is TGCAGTGCTAGAGCGGCCTGGGGATCAGCTCAGCCCCAGCATTTT. Protein sequence: CSARAAWGSAQPQHF.

This clonotype was counted many times. This CDR3 is CSVEGRSGSPVYNEQFF. The DNA for the CDR3 is TGCAGCGTTGAAGGACGGAGCGGGAGTCCCGTTTACAATGAGCAGTTCTTC. V and J are TRBV29-1 and TRBJ2-1, with 8 bases matching TRBD2. The germline V gene encodes CDR1 SQVTM and CDR2 ANQGSEA. The CDR3 runs to 17 residues. V lost 1 base to trimming and J lost 4 bases; unmatched junction nucleotides: 12.

This chain connects TRBV20-1 to TRBJ2-2, with 9 bases aligning to TRBD2. Per the germline V gene, CDR1 is DFQATT and CDR2 is SNEGSKA (reference sequence). Trimming removed 4 bases from V and 4 bases from J; junction bases left unmatched: 7. The CDR3 covers 15 residues. CDR3 DNA sequence: TGCAGTGCTATTAGCGGGAGTGGTCGCACCGGGGAGCTGTTTTTT. Translating it yields CSAISGSGRTGELFF.

The chain recombines TRBV28 with TRBJ2-4, with TRBD2 identical over 11 bases. The CDR3 is 15 amino acids. Per germline, CDR1 MDHEN and CDR2 SYDVKM. V dropped 8 bases and J dropped 3; count of bases not matched to a gene: 6. This chain's CDR3 is CASRTSGSGKNIQYF. CDR3 nucleotides: TGTGCCAGCCGAACTAGCGGGAGCGGCAAAAACATTCAGTACTTC. The full variable domain, with the rest looked up from reference TRBV28 and TRBJ2-4, is DVKVTQSSRYLVKRTGEKVFLECVQDMDHENMFWYRQDPGLGLRLIYFSYDVKMKEKGDIPEGYSVSREKKERFSLILESASTNQTSMYLCASRTSGSGKNIQYFGAGTRLSVL.

This clonotype is labeled as medium-sized (0.01 to 0.1%). The chain combines TRBV4-3 with TRBJ2-7, with TRBD2 as a possible D gene (5 bases). This CDR3 comprises 14 residues. Trimming removed 0 bases at V and 2 bases at J, with 8 bases between. From germline, CDR1 is LGHNA and CDR2 YSLEER. CDR3 loop: CASSQEFGTYEQYF. For the CDR3, the DNA is TGCGCCAGCAGCCAAGAGTTCGGGACCTACGAGCAGTACTTC.

The chain uses TRBV5-1 and TRBJ1-1; D not resolved. The CDR3 extends over 15 amino acids. The germline V gene encodes CDR1 SGHRS and CDR2 YFSETQ. With 0 bases removed from V and 0 bases from J, the gap between germline ends came to 9 bases. The CDR3 DNA reads as TGCGCCAGCAGCTTGGGGCTGTCCATGAACACTGAAGCTTTCTTT. Residues: CASSLGLSMNTEAFF.

The V gene is TRBV21-1, the J gene TRBJ1-6. TRBV21-1 is recorded as a pseudogene. The CDR3 length is 12 residues. Here the CDR3 DNA reads TGTGCCAGCAGCATAAGGCCTACAGTGGTATACTTT. It translates to CASSIRPTVVYF.

This clonotype was counted many times. This rearrangement joins TRBV20-1 to TRBJ2-5; 9 bases fit TRBD2. The ends lost 1 base at V and 1 base at J; junction bases unmatched: 4. There are 15 residues in the CDR3. Germline V gene lookup returns CDR1 DFQATT and CDR2 SNEGSKA (reference sequence). The CDR3 here is CSARGLAGSQETQYF. CDR3 in DNA: TGCAGTGCTAGAGGCCTAGCGGGGTCCCAAGAGACCCAGTACTTC.

This chain joins TRBV21-1 and TRBJ2-1; the DNA was not used to check the table's D call, TRBD2. TRBV21-1 is a recognized pseudogene. The CDR3 extends over 16 amino acids. CDR3 residues: CANQQAREDSYNEQFF. The CDR3 bases are TGTGCCAACCAGCAAGCGAGGGAGGACTCCTACAATGAGCAGTTCTTC.

This rearrangement joins TRBV28 to TRBJ2-1; unclear D gene. Between the trimmed V and J ends, which lost 6 bases and 1 base, there was a span of 10 bases. From germline, CDR1 is MDHEN and CDR2 SYDVKM. The CDR3 consists of 14 residues. The CDR3 loop is CASRGLGSYNEQFF. The DNA of the CDR3 is TGTGCCAGCAGGGGCCTAGGGTCCTACAATGAGCAGTTCTTC.

This clonotype was found many times. The gene calls are TRBV28 and TRBJ1-4; D is unresolved. Germline CDR1 and CDR2: MDHEN and SYDVKM. The V and J ends lost 6 bases and 6 bases respectively, with 2 bases between them. This CDR3 has 10 amino acids. In nucleotides, the CDR3 is TGTGCCAGCAGGGATGAAAAACTGTTTTTT. It yields the protein CASRDEKLFF.

This clonotype was found a few times. The chain has TRBV7-6 and TRBJ1-2, with D tentatively TRBD1 (6 bases). The length of the CDR3 is 12 residues. From germline, CDR1 is SGHVS and CDR2 FNYEAQ. Deletions cut 3 bases from V and 4 bases from J, with 6 bases between. As DNA, the CDR3 is TGTGCCAGCAGCTTGGACAGCTATGGCTACACCTTC. It specifies CASSLDSYGYTF.